Listed below are T cell receptor beta chains from one sample, sequenced in a study of blood T cell repertoires in COVID-19. TCRdb's table, derived via immunoSEQ multiplex PCR, lists solely in-frame clones and lacks some. The sample has about 220,000 clones; over 75% are singletons. Sequencing was performed on PBMCs or T cells enriched from blood (not recorded which). The receptors derive from a woman in her sixties who had recovered from COVID-19. Each CDR3 is given with its conserved first and last residue. Each record gives: clone size, D gene, J gene, V gene, CDR3 protein, CDR3 DNA. D genes are given only for firm matches. Size tells how often a clone was seen (once, few, many) or the class of an expanded clone, and some rows leave it out.

clone size: .
D gene: .
J gene: TRBJ1-1
V gene: TRBV6-2/TRBV6-3
CDR3 protein: CASSYSGAGGTEAFF
CDR3 DNA: TGTGCCAGCAGTTACTCGGGGGCGGGTGGCACTGAAGCTTTCTTT

clone size: .
D gene: .
J gene: TRBJ2-3
V gene: TRBV7-6
CDR3 protein: CASSFTGATDTQYF
CDR3 DNA: TGTGCCAGCAGCTTTACAGGAGCCACAGATACGCAGTATTTT

clone size: .
D gene: TRBD1
J gene: TRBJ2-7
V gene: TRBV16
CDR3 protein: CASSQSAGGSYEQYF
CDR3 DNA: TGTGCCAGCAGCCAATCGGCAGGGGGCAGCTACGAGCAGTACTTC

clone size: few
D gene: .
J gene: TRBJ1-6
V gene: TRBV14
CDR3 protein: CASSQEQQNNSPLHF
CDR3 DNA: TGTGCCAGCAGCCAAGAACAACAAAATAATTCACCCCTCCACTTT

clone size: .
D gene: .
J gene: TRBJ2-7
V gene: TRBV19
CDR3 protein: CASSINANPPPYEQYF
CDR3 DNA: TGTGCCAGTAGTATAAACGCGAATCCACCACCCTACGAGCAGTACTTC

clone size: .
D gene: TRBD1
J gene: TRBJ1-2
V gene: TRBV10-3
CDR3 protein: CATYDRTGRDNYGYTF
CDR3 DNA: TGTGCCACATATGACCGGACAGGGAGGGACAACTATGGCTACACCTTC

clone size: .
D gene: TRBD1
J gene: TRBJ1-4
V gene: TRBV19
CDR3 protein: CASRTDRATNEKLFF
CDR3 DNA: TGTGCCAGTAGAACCGACAGGGCAACTAATGAAAAACTGTTTTTT

clone size: .
D gene: .
J gene: TRBJ1-5
V gene: TRBV19
CDR3 protein: CASSMVAGSQPQHF
CDR3 DNA: TGTGCCAGTAGTATGGTAGCCGGGTCTCAGCCCCAGCATTTT

clone size: .
D gene: .
J gene: TRBJ2-1
V gene: TRBV18
CDR3 protein: CASSLPSQSSYNEQFF
CDR3 DNA: TGTGCCAGCTCCCTACCTAGCCAGAGCTCCTACAATGAGCAGTTCTTC

clone size: .
D gene: .
J gene: TRBJ2-7
V gene: TRBV18
CDR3 protein: CASSPAMGGYEQYF
CDR3 DNA: TGTGCCAGCTCACCCGCGATGGGGGGCTACGAGCAGTACTTC

clone size: .
D gene: TRBD2
J gene: TRBJ2-1
V gene: TRBV3-1/TRBV3-2
CDR3 protein: CASTRVGLAEDEQFF
CDR3 DNA: TGTGCCAGCACCAGAGTCGGGCTAGCGGAAGATGAGCAGTTCTTC

clone size: .
D gene: .
J gene: TRBJ2-2
V gene: TRBV18
CDR3 protein: CASSPPQGGTGELFF
CDR3 DNA: TGTGCCAGCTCACCACCCCAGGGGGGTACCGGGGAGCTGTTTTTT

clone size: .
D gene: TRBD1
J gene: TRBJ1-3
V gene: TRBV30
CDR3 protein: CAWRAVSGTGPPGNTIYF
CDR3 DNA: TGTGCCTGGAGGGCAGTCTCCGGGACAGGGCCACCTGGAAACACCATATATTTT

clone size: .
D gene: TRBD2
J gene: TRBJ2-3
V gene: TRBV6-7
CDR3 protein: CASSYFRTSGLHTDTQYF
CDR3 DNA: TGTGCCAGCAGTTACTTTAGGACTAGCGGGCTCCACACAGATACGCAGTATTTT

clone size: .
D gene: .
J gene: TRBJ1-6
V gene: TRBV5-6
CDR3 protein: CASSAAGRRGSPLHF
CDR3 DNA: TGTGCCAGCAGCGCCGCCGGGAGGAGAGGTTCACCCCTCCACTTT

clone size: once
D gene: TRBD1
J gene: TRBJ1-4
V gene: TRBV18
CDR3 protein: CASSPPTGQGAINEKLFF
CDR3 DNA: TGTGCCAGCTCACCACCCACGGGACAGGGGGCCATTAATGAAAAACTGTTTTTT

clone size: .
D gene: TRBD1
J gene: TRBJ1-1
V gene: TRBV5-1
CDR3 protein: CASSWGQGWTEAFF
CDR3 DNA: TGCGCCAGCAGCTGGGGACAGGGGTGGACTGAAGCTTTCTTT

clone size: .
D gene: .
J gene: TRBJ1-1
V gene: TRBV19
CDR3 protein: CASSIRPESTEAFF
CDR3 DNA: TGTGCCAGTAGTATCCGACCGGAGAGCACTGAAGCTTTCTTT

clone size: .
D gene: .
J gene: TRBJ1-1
V gene: TRBV6-8
CDR3 protein: CASSSTEAFDTEAFF
CDR3 DNA: TGTGCCAGCAGTTCTACCGAGGCATTTGACACTGAAGCTTTCTTT

clone size: .
D gene: .
J gene: TRBJ2-7
V gene: TRBV15
CDR3 protein: CATSRDRSRVPRLAIYEQYF
CDR3 DNA: TGTGCCACCAGCAGAGATCGGTCCAGGGTCCCCAGACTGGCAATCTACGAGCAGTACTTC

clone size: .
D gene: .
J gene: TRBJ2-1
V gene: TRBV5-1
CDR3 protein: CASSLEGGSYNEQFF
CDR3 DNA: TGCGCCAGCAGCCTTGAGGGGGGGTCCTACAATGAGCAGTTCTTC

clone size: .
D gene: TRBD2
J gene: TRBJ2-1
V gene: TRBV5-6
CDR3 protein: CASSPRLAAYNEQFF
CDR3 DNA: TGTGCCAGCAGCCCCCGACTAGCGGCCTACAATGAGCAGTTCTTC

clone size: .
D gene: .
J gene: TRBJ1-4
V gene: TRBV18
CDR3 protein: CASSRVFEKLFF
CDR3 DNA: TGTGCCAGCTCACGAGTTTTTGAAAAACTGTTTTTT

clone size: few
D gene: TRBD1
J gene: TRBJ1-6
V gene: TRBV6-5
CDR3 protein: CASRGDRSLDSPLHF
CDR3 DNA: TGTGCCAGCAGAGGGGACAGGTCTTTGGATTCACCCCTCCACTTT

clone size: .
D gene: TRBD1
J gene: TRBJ1-2
V gene: TRBV6-2/TRBV6-3
CDR3 protein: CASSLDRRYGYTF
CDR3 DNA: TGTGCCAGCAGTCTGGACAGGAGATATGGCTACACCTTC

clone size: .
D gene: .
J gene: TRBJ2-7
V gene: TRBV2
CDR3 protein: CASRPQVSYEQYF
CDR3 DNA: TGTGCCAGCAGACCCCAGGTTTCCTACGAGCAGTACTTC

clone size: .
D gene: .
J gene: TRBJ1-2
V gene: TRBV11-2
CDR3 protein: CASSLGWEGYTF
CDR3 DNA: TGTGCCAGCAGCTTGGGTTGGGAGGGCTACACCTTC

clone size: .
D gene: .
J gene: TRBJ1-1
V gene: TRBV6-5
CDR3 protein: CASRRDMNTEAFF
CDR3 DNA: TGTGCCAGCAGACGGGACATGAACACTGAAGCTTTCTTT

clone size: .
D gene: .
J gene: TRBJ2-5
V gene: TRBV5-1
CDR3 protein: CASSLGSGQETQYF
CDR3 DNA: TGCGCCAGCAGCTTGGGTAGCGGCCAAGAGACCCAGTACTTC

clone size: .
D gene: TRBD1
J gene: TRBJ1-1
V gene: TRBV2
CDR3 protein: CASSEVTGVPTEAFF
CDR3 DNA: TGTGCCAGCAGTGAGGTGACAGGGGTGCCCACTGAAGCTTTCTTT

clone size: .
D gene: TRBD1
J gene: TRBJ1-5
V gene: TRBV27
CDR3 protein: CASSLSWTGRSYSNQPQHF
CDR3 DNA: TGTGCCAGCAGTTTATCGTGGACAGGGAGGTCTTATAGCAATCAGCCCCAGCATTTT

clone size: .
D gene: .
J gene: TRBJ1-2
V gene: TRBV2
CDR3 protein: CASSRPDSNYGYTF
CDR3 DNA: TGTGCCAGCAGTAGGCCAGACTCCAACTATGGCTACACCTTC

clone size: .
D gene: .
J gene: TRBJ2-4
V gene: TRBV3-1/TRBV3-2
CDR3 protein: CASSQGRAKNIQYF
CDR3 DNA: TGTGCCAGCAGCCAAGGGAGGGCCAAAAACATTCAGTACTTC

clone size: .
D gene: TRBD2
J gene: TRBJ2-5
V gene: TRBV2
CDR3 protein: CASSEGGGSQETQYF
CDR3 DNA: TGTGCCAGCAGTGAAGGCGGGGGAAGCCAAGAGACCCAGTACTTC

clone size: .
D gene: .
J gene: TRBJ1-1
V gene: TRBV29-1
CDR3 protein: CSVARDKNTEAFF
CDR3 DNA: TGCAGCGTTGCCCGGGACAAGAACACTGAAGCTTTCTTT

clone size: once
D gene: TRBD2
J gene: TRBJ2-3
V gene: TRBV11-3
CDR3 protein: CASSLTAGVSDTQYF
CDR3 DNA: TGTGCCAGCAGCTTGACGGCGGGGGTATCAGATACGCAGTATTTT

clone size: .
D gene: TRBD2
J gene: TRBJ2-1
V gene: TRBV5-4
CDR3 protein: CASSPQGERGYNEQFF
CDR3 DNA: TGTGCCAGCAGCCCCCAGGGTGAGCGGGGATACAATGAGCAGTTCTTC

clone size: .
D gene: .
J gene: TRBJ2-7
V gene: TRBV21-1
CDR3 protein: CASSKGTTSGSVDEQYF
CDR3 DNA: TGTGCCAGCAGCAAAGGGACGACTAGCGGGAGTGTAGACGAGCAGTACTTC

clone size: .
D gene: .
J gene: TRBJ1-5
V gene: TRBV3-1/TRBV3-2
CDR3 protein: CASSSYRDGNQPQHF
CDR3 DNA: TGTGCCAGCAGCTCATACAGGGATGGCAATCAGCCCCAGCATTTT

clone size: .
D gene: .
J gene: TRBJ2-7
V gene: TRBV2
CDR3 protein: CASREDLGGYEQYF
CDR3 DNA: TGTGCCAGCAGGGAGGACCTAGGCGGCTACGAGCAGTACTTC

clone size: .
D gene: .
J gene: TRBJ2-3
V gene: TRBV4-3
CDR3 protein: CASKGTSLGDTQYF
CDR3 DNA: TGCGCCAGCAAGGGAACTAGCTTGGGAGATACGCAGTATTTT

clone size: .
D gene: TRBD1
J gene: TRBJ1-2
V gene: TRBV6-1
CDR3 protein: CASSEAGGLVYTF
CDR3 DNA: TGTGCCAGCAGTGAGGCAGGGGGGTTGGTCTACACCTTC

clone size: .
D gene: TRBD1
J gene: TRBJ1-6
V gene: TRBV3-1/TRBV3-2
CDR3 protein: CASSTPGTGGANSPLHF
CDR3 DNA: TGTGCCAGCAGCACCCCCGGGACAGGGGGCGCGAATTCACCCCTCCACTTT

clone size: .
D gene: .
J gene: TRBJ1-5
V gene: TRBV19
CDR3 protein: CASHPSSNQPQHF
CDR3 DNA: TGTGCCAGCCATCCCAGTAGCAATCAGCCCCAGCATTTT

clone size: once
D gene: TRBD1
J gene: TRBJ2-1
V gene: TRBV15
CDR3 protein: CATSRGTEYNEQFF
CDR3 DNA: TGTGCCACCAGCAGGGGGACAGAGTATAATGAGCAGTTCTTC

clone size: .
D gene: .
J gene: TRBJ1-1
V gene: TRBV6-5
CDR3 protein: CASSEAGGGDTEAFF
CDR3 DNA: TGTGCCAGCAGCGAGGCAGGAGGTGGGGATACTGAAGCTTTCTTT

clone size: once
D gene: .
J gene: TRBJ1-5
V gene: TRBV10-2
CDR3 protein: CASRRTGSSNQPQHF
CDR3 DNA: TGCGCCAGCAGACGAACAGGTTCCAGCAATCAGCCCCAGCATTTT

clone size: .
D gene: TRBD1
J gene: TRBJ1-6
V gene: TRBV5-1
CDR3 protein: CASSGRDRENSPLHF
CDR3 DNA: TGCGCCAGCAGCGGAAGGGACAGGGAGAATTCACCCCTCCACTTT

clone size: few
D gene: .
J gene: TRBJ1-1
V gene: TRBV2
CDR3 protein: CASSEGYSEAFF
CDR3 DNA: TGTGCCAGCAGTGAAGGCTACAGTGAAGCTTTCTTT

clone size: .
D gene: .
J gene: TRBJ2-1
V gene: TRBV7-8
CDR3 protein: CASSPRASSYNEQFF
CDR3 DNA: TGTGCCAGCAGCCCCAGGGCAAGCTCCTACAATGAGCAGTTCTTC

clone size: .
D gene: .
J gene: TRBJ2-5
V gene: TRBV3-1/TRBV3-2
CDR3 protein: CASSQHKGEGETQYF
CDR3 DNA: TGTGCCAGCAGCCAACATAAGGGTGAGGGAGAGACCCAGTACTTC

clone size: .
D gene: TRBD2
J gene: TRBJ2-3
V gene: TRBV13
CDR3 protein: CASSFPAGGPKADTQYF
CDR3 DNA: TGTGCCAGCAGCTTTCCAGCGGGGGGGCCTAAGGCAGATACGCAGTATTTT

clone size: .
D gene: .
J gene: TRBJ2-1
V gene: TRBV3-1/TRBV3-2
CDR3 protein: CASSQVSAYYNEQFF
CDR3 DNA: TGTGCCAGCAGCCAAGTTAGCGCGTACTACAATGAGCAGTTCTTC

clone size: .
D gene: .
J gene: TRBJ1-2
V gene: TRBV5-1
CDR3 protein: CASTLTGENYGYTF
CDR3 DNA: TGCGCCAGCACCCTGACAGGAGAAAACTATGGCTACACCTTC

clone size: .
D gene: .
J gene: TRBJ1-5
V gene: TRBV6-5
CDR3 protein: CASRGRGGEPQHF
CDR3 DNA: TGTGCCAGCAGAGGGAGGGGCGGGGAGCCCCAGCATTTT

clone size: .
D gene: .
J gene: TRBJ1-1
V gene: TRBV14
CDR3 protein: CASSHLDSFYTEAFF
CDR3 DNA: TGTGCCAGCAGCCACCTGGACAGCTTTTACACTGAAGCTTTCTTT

clone size: .
D gene: .
J gene: TRBJ1-2
V gene: TRBV19
CDR3 protein: CASSRQKYGYTF
CDR3 DNA: TGTGCCAGTAGTAGACAGAAATATGGCTACACCTTC